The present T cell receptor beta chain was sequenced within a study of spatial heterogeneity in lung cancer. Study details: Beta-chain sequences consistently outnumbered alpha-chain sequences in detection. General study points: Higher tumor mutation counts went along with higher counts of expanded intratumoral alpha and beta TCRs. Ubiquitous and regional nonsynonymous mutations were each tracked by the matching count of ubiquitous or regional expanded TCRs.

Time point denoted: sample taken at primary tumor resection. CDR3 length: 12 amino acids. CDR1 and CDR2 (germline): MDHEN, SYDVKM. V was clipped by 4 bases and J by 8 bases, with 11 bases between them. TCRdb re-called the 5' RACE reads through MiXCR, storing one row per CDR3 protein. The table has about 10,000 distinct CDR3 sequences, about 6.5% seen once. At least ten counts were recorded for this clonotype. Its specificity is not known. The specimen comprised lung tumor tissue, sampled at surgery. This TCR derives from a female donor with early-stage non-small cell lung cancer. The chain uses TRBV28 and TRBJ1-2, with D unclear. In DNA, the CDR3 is TGTGCCAGCAGTTCGCGTGGGGAAGGCTACACCTTC. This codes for CASSSRGEGYTF.